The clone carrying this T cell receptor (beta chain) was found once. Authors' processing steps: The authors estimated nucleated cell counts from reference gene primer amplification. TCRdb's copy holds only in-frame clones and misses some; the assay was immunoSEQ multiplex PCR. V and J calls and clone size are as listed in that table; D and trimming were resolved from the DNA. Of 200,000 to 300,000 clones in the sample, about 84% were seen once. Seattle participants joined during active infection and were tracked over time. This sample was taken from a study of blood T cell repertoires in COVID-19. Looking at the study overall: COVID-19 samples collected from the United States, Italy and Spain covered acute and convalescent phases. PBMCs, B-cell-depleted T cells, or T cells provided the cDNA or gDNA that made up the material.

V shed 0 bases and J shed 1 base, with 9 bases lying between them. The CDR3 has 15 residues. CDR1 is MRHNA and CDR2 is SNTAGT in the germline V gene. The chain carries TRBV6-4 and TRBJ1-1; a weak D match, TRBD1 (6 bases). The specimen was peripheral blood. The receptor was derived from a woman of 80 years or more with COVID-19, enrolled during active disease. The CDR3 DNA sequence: TGTGCCAGCAGTGACTCGTCCAGGGGGAACACTGAAGCTTTCTTT. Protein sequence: CASSDSSRGNTEAFF.